This T cell receptor beta chain was identified in a study of CDR3 diversity in severe acne. This CDR3 has 15 amino acids. V lost 1 base, J lost 2 bases, and 6 bases stayed unmatched. CDR1 and CDR2 (germline): GTSNPN, SVGIG (reference sequence). One entry per CDR3 protein, called by TCRdb with MiXCR from the PCR reads. The table records about 85,000 distinct CDR3 sequences, about 48% of them present only once. This clonotype was observed at least ten times. This clonotype was sampled from a male donor in good health, serving as a control. This rearrangement joins TRBV30 to TRBJ1-2; 8 nucleotides match TRBD1. Sequencing input: blood. The CDR3 spells CAWSARQGKNYGYTF. DNA of the CDR3: TGTGCCTGGAGTGCTCGACAGGGGAAGAACTATGGCTACACCTTC.